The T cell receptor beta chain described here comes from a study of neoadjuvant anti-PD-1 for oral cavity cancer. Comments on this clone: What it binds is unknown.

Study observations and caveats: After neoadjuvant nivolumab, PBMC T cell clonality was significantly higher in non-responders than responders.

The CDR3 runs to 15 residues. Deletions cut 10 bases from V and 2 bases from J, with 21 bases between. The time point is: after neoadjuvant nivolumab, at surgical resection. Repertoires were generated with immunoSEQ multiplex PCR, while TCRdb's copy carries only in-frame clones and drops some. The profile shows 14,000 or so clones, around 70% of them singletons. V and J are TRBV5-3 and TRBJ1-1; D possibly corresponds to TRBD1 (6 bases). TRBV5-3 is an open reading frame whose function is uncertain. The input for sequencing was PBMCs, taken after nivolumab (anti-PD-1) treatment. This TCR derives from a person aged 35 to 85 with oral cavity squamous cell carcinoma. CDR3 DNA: TGTGCCTCGAGGGGGGTTCCCCATCAAAACACTGAAGCTTTCTTT. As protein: CASRGVPHQNTEAFF.